This T cell receptor beta chain appears in the sequencing data of a study of blood T cell repertoires in COVID-19. At the level of the study: Sites in the United States, Italy and Spain provided acute and convalescent COVID-19 samples. T cells, B-cell-depleted T cells, or PBMCs supplied cDNA or gDNA.

The sample holds a few counts of this clone. The authors' processing: Nucleated cell number was recorded as an estimate derived from reference gene primer amplification. Sequencing used immunoSEQ multiplex PCR; TCRdb keeps in-frame clones, though not all of them. For V, J and clone size, that table is used; D and trimming come from the DNA. The sample includes about 110,000 clones, approximately 79% seen only once; the top ten take less than 25%. Material for sequencing was peripheral blood. The clonotype originates from a man aged 65 to 79 with active or convalescent COVID-19.

CDR3 in DNA: TGTGCCAGCAGAGACGACAGGGCCAATGGCTACACCTTC. This codes for CASRDDRANGYTF. V and J are TRBV2 and TRBJ1-2; 7 positions match TRBD1. In germline, CDR1 is SNHLY, CDR2 FYNNEI. The CDR3 runs to 13 residues. V lost 6 bases, J lost 6 bases, and 7 bases stayed unmatched.